The 17 T cell receptor beta chains below were found in one sample sequenced in a study of OX40 agonist ivuxolimab in advanced cancers. TCRdb's table, derived via immunoSEQ multiplex PCR, lists solely in-frame clones and lacks some. The data contain 50,000 to 55,000 clones, roughly 80% of them singletons. The specimen comprised CD4+ or CD8+ T cells sorted from blood, sampled in a trial of the OX40 agonist ivuxolimab. The receptors here all came from an adult with an advanced solid tumor such as melanoma, head and neck, liver or kidney cancer.

The genes are TRBV7-6 and TRBJ2-3, with 8 nucleotides matching TRBD2. This CDR3 comprises 15 residues. Unmatched junction bases numbered 3, after V lost 1 base and J lost 3 bases. Germline-derived CDR1 and CDR2 are SGHVS and FNYEAQ. The CDR3 is CASSLGGGRTDTQYF. DNA for the CDR3: TGTGCCAGCAGCTTAGGGGGCGGGAGGACAGATACGCAGTATTTT.

The rearrangement uses TRBV28 and TRBJ2-6; either TRBD1 or TRBD2 may fit D (5 bases each). CDR3 length: 18 residues. Trimming cost V 5 bases and J 0 bases, with 17 bases left between them. Per germline, CDR1 MDHEN and CDR2 SYDVKM. CDR3 in DNA: TGTGCCAGCAGTGGGGGTGAGGGATCCTCCTCTGGGGCCAACGTCCTGACTTTC. Translated: CASSGGEGSSSGANVLTF.

The chain links TRBV28 to TRBJ2-2, with 13 positions matching TRBD2. The CDR3 contains 16 residues. Unmatched junction bases numbered 11, after V lost 10 bases and J lost 6 bases. The germline V gene encodes CDR1 MDHEN and CDR2 SYDVKM. CDR3 residues: CATRGLAGSEAGELFF. CDR3 coding DNA: TGTGCCACCAGGGGACTAGCGGGATCAGAGGCCGGGGAGCTGTTTTTT. The whole variable domain, filled in from reference TRBV28 and TRBJ2-2, reads DVKVTQSSRYLVKRTGEKVFLECVQDMDHENMFWYRQDPGLGLRLIYFSYDVKMKEKGDIPEGYSVSREKKERFSLILESASTNQTSMYLCATRGLAGSEAGELFFGEGSRLTVL.

The V call is TRBV9, the J call TRBJ2-1; TRBD2 aligns across 9 bases. The CDR3 is 20 amino acids. Per the germline V gene, CDR1 is SGDLS and CDR2 is YYNGEE. The junction had 19 bases not matched to a gene; V was cut back by 0 bases and J by 6 bases. Here the CDR3 DNA reads TGTGCCAGCAGCGTAGAGGCCAGGGCTGGATCCCTAGCGGGGTCCAATGAGCAGTTCTTC. Its translation: CASSVEARAGSLAGSNEQFF. The variable domain in full, with the rest retrieved from reference TRBV9 and TRBJ2-1, is DSGVTQTPKHLITATGQRVTLRCSPRSGDLSVYWYQQSLDQGLQFLIQYYNGEERAKGNILERFSAQQFPDLHSELNLSSLELGDSALYFCASSVEARAGSLAGSNEQFFGPGTRLTVL.

This clone appeared a few times. The chain links TRBV6-5 to TRBJ1-5; D possibly corresponds to TRBD1 (6 bases). The germline V gene has CDR1 MNHEY and CDR2 SVGAGI. The CDR3 is 14 amino acids. Trimming cost V 6 bases and J 3 bases, with 12 bases left between them. The CDR3 sequence: CASRPGQNNQPQHF. The CDR3 nucleotides are TGTGCCAGCAGACCCGGACAGAACAATCAGCCCCAGCATTTT.

J is TRBJ1-6 and V is TRBV19, with D tentatively TRBD1 (6 bases). CDR3 length: 13 residues. V lost 4 bases to trimming and J lost 6 bases, with 7 bases between them. Germline V gene lookup returns CDR1 LNHDA and CDR2 SQIVND (reference sequence). CDR3 sequence: CASSRTVNSPLHF. The CDR3 DNA reads TGTGCCAGTAGTAGGACAGTTAATTCACCCCTCCACTTT.

The V call is TRBV6-5, the J call TRBJ2-3; TRBD2 matches at 7 bases. From germline, CDR1 is MNHEY and CDR2 SVGAGI. V lost 6 bases to trimming and J lost 6 bases; unmatched junction nucleotides: 6. The CDR3 contains 13 residues. Here the CDR3 DNA reads TGTGCCAGCAGCTCCCGGGGGGAGGATACGCAGTATTTT. This sequence encodes CASSSRGEDTQYF.

In its sample, this clone ranks as medium-sized. The rearrangement links TRBV7-2 to TRBJ2-5, with D unresolved. With 2 bases removed from V and 9 bases from J, the gap between germline ends came to 16 bases. CDR3 length equals 14 residues. Germline V gene data show CDR1 as SGHTA and CDR2 as FQGNSA. DNA for the CDR3: TGTGCCAGCAGCTTAAACGTAAAGGGATCGTCCCAGTACTTC. This codes for CASSLNVKGSSQYF.

The chain is built from TRBV9 and TRBJ2-7; 8 bases align to TRBD2. The CDR3 is 15 residues long. V shed 2 bases, J shed 5 bases, and the junction held 9 bases outside the gene matches. Germline CDR1 and CDR2: SGDLS and YYNGEE. DNA of the CDR3: TGTGCCAGCAGCGTCTCTCCGGGAGGGCCCCACGAGCAGTACTTC. This gives the protein CASSVSPGGPHEQYF.

The chain uses TRBV5-1 and TRBJ2-7; possibly TRBD2 for D (6 bases). This CDR3 has 13 residues. CDR1 is SGHRS, CDR2 YFSETQ, per germline. Trimming left V 6 bases short and J 6 bases short, with 16 bases between. The CDR3 protein is CASNEGTLREQYF. In nucleotides, the CDR3 is TGCGCCAGCAACGAAGGGACTCTCCGCGAGCAGTACTTC.

V is TRBV18 and J is TRBJ2-1, with TRBD2 matching 12 bases. CDR1 and CDR2 (germline): KGHSH, LQKENI. V lost 8 bases to trimming and J lost 3 bases; unmatched junction nucleotides: 5. The CDR3 extends over 15 amino acids. The CDR3 DNA reads TGTGCCAGCACCCTAGCGGGAGGGATCTACAATGAGCAGTTCTTC. Encoded protein: CASTLAGGIYNEQFF.

The V gene is TRBV27, the J gene TRBJ2-7; a weak D match, TRBD2 (7 bases). The CDR3 consists of 14 residues. V dropped 6 bases and J dropped 3 bases, with 15 bases sitting between them. CDR1 is MNHEY, CDR2 SMNVEV, per germline (reference sequence). CDR3 region: CASSPQGLFYEQYF. Written as DNA, the CDR3 is TGTGCCAGCAGCCCACAGGGACTATTCTACGAGCAGTACTTC.

This clone was seen only a few times. The rearrangement links TRBV5-5 to TRBJ1-2, with a weak D call TRBD1 (6 bases). Trimming stripped 7 bases from V and 6 bases from J, with 19 bases between. The V gene's germline CDR1 is SGHKS and CDR2 YYEKEE (reference sequence). The CDR3 extends over 14 amino acids. The CDR3 nucleotides are TGTGCCAGCCGCCTGACCGGGGGCATTGATGGCTACACCTTC. Translated: CASRLTGGIDGYTF.

The chain has TRBV4-2 and TRBJ2-7; tentatively, D is TRBD2 (6 bases). The CDR3 sequence is 16 residues long. The germline CDR1 and CDR2 sequences are LGHNA and YNFKEQ. Trimming took 1 base from V and 3 from J, leaving 16 bases between them. Here the CDR3 DNA reads TGTGCCAGCAGCCAAGGAGCGGGCGGGATGGGCTACGAGCAGTACTTC. Translating gives CASSQGAGGMGYEQYF.

V is TRBV19 and J is TRBJ2-7, with D possibly matching TRBD1 (5 bases). With 3 bases removed from V and 5 bases from J, the gap between germline ends came to 11 bases. The CDR3 is 13 residues long. Germline V gives CDR1 LNHDA, CDR2 SQIVND (reference sequence). CDR3 residues: CASSMGRVDEQYF. The DNA for the CDR3 is TGTGCCAGTAGTATGGGCAGGGTCGACGAGCAGTACTTC.

This chain connects TRBV11-2 to TRBJ1-4; D unresolved. The CDR3 spans 17 residues. Per germline, CDR1 SGHAT and CDR2 FQNNGV. Between the trimmed V and J ends, which lost 3 bases and 3 bases, there was a span of 17 bases. CDR3 DNA sequence: TGTGCCAGCAGCTTCGAGTCCCCGGGGTCAGCTAATGAAAAACTGTTTTTT. Its translation is CASSFESPGSANEKLFF.

V gene TRBV11-3 combines with J gene TRBJ2-6; no clear D. The CDR3 contains 19 residues. V was trimmed by 5 bases and J by 0 bases, leaving 20 bases between them. Germline CDR1 reads SGHNT; CDR2 reads YENEEA. CDR3 bases: TGTGCCAGCAGCCTAACCCTATGGGCGGCCAGCTCTGGGGCCAACGTCCTGACTTTC. Protein: CASSLTLWAASSGANVLTF.